A single sample is the source of the 2 T cell receptor beta chains below, sequenced in a study of breast tumors, draining lymph nodes, adjacent tissues. Axillary draining lymph nodes of breast cancer patients supplied the node samples. TCRdb re-called the multiplex PCR reads through MiXCR, storing one row per CDR3 protein. Of around 170,000 distinct CDR3 sequences detected, approximately 33% appear once; the ten largest clones hold 4.3%. Material: axillary lymph node tissue. The receptors come from a female donor with breast cancer. Some clones in this sample may be carry-over from other donors' samples.

This clonotype was seen a handful of times. This may stem from a read error, because a much larger clone lies one nucleotide away. The chain combines TRBV7-9 with TRBJ2-1; 8 bases align to TRBD2. The CDR3 is 15 amino acids. Germline CDR1 reads SEHNR; CDR2 reads FQNEAQ (reference sequence). CDR3: CASSFSGDSYNEQLF. The CDR3 DNA follows: TGTGCCAGCAGTTTTAGCGGGGACTCCTACAATGAGCAGCTCTTC.

This clonotype has a handful of counts. A single base separates this from a much larger clone, so it may be a read error. The chain carries TRBV12-3 or TRBV12-4 and TRBJ2-2; no reliable D call. This CDR3 comprises 15 residues. V lost 3 bases and J lost 1, with 9 bases in between. The CDR3 is CASSFAARNTGELFF. CDR3 coding DNA: TGTGCCAGCAGTTTCGCCGCCCGGAACACCGGGGAGCTGTTTTTT.